The 6 T cell receptor beta chains below all came from one sample that was sequenced in a study of shared clonotypes between healthy human individuals. As defined, naive CD8 cells were CD45RO-negative and positively selected for CCR7, with terminally differentiated effector memory CD45RA+ cells excluded. Clones were read by immunoSEQ multiplex PCR, and TCRdb kept only the in-frame ones, dropping some. Here the sample spans roughly 2,000,000 clones, about 95% being singletons. The sample comprised naive CD8+ T cells sorted from blood. The receptors originated from a man in his late teens or twenties in good health.

The chain uses TRBV2 and TRBJ2-3, with 12 bases identical to TRBD2. This CDR3 is built from 17 residues. Looked up from germline, CDR1 is SNHLY and CDR2 is FYNNEI. V lost 6 bases, J lost 2 bases, and 9 bases stayed unmatched. Here the CDR3 reads CASSEPGLAGLTDTQYF. CDR3 nucleotide sequence: TGTGCCAGCAGCGAGCCCGGACTAGCGGGACTCACAGATACGCAGTATTTT.

A remark on this clone: The identical CDR3 is also encoded by other nucleotide sequences in the sample. This chain joins TRBV7-9 and TRBJ2-1; D gene ambiguous. The CDR3 runs to 11 residues. Germline V gene lookup returns CDR1 SEHNR and CDR2 FQNEAQ (reference sequence). V dropped 1 base and J dropped 7 bases, with 2 bases sitting between them. The CDR3 DNA reads TGTGCCAGCAGCTTAGATAATGAGCAGTTCTTC. This codes for CASSLDNEQFF. The full variable domain, its missing parts supplied by reference TRBV7-9 and TRBJ2-1, is DTGVSQNPRHKITKRGQNVTFRCDPISEHNRLYWYRQTLGQGPEFLTYFQNEAQLEKSRLLSDRFSAERPKGSFSTLEIQRTEQGDSAMYLCASSLDNEQFFGPGTRLTVL.

This chain connects TRBV6-6 to TRBJ1-2; maybe TRBD1 (5 bases). Germline values: CDR1 MNHNY, CDR2 SVGAGI (reference sequence). V was clipped by 1 base and J by 5 bases, with 14 bases between them. This CDR3 has 15 amino acids. CDR3 sequence: CASSYLGRGEYGYTF. The CDR3 DNA reads as TGTGCCAGCAGTTACTTGGGGAGGGGAGAATATGGCTACACCTTC.

V is TRBV5-6 and J is TRBJ2-7; perhaps TRBD2 as D (6 bases). Trimming left V 3 bases short and J 5 bases short, with 18 bases between. The CDR3 runs to 15 residues. Germline assignment: CDR1 SGHDT and CDR2 YYEEEE. The CDR3 reads CASSSWRLEYNEQYF. DNA of the CDR3: TGTGCCAGCAGCTCCTGGAGACTAGAATACAACGAGCAGTACTTC.

V is TRBV27 and J is TRBJ2-2; 11 positions agree with TRBD2. The V and J ends lost 5 bases and 4 bases, in that order; junction bases with no gene match: 9. This CDR3 has 17 residues. The germline CDR1 and CDR2 sequences are MNHEY and SMNVEV (reference sequence). The CDR3 DNA follows: TGTGCCAGCAGTGAGACTAGCGGGGCGGGGCCCACCGGGGAGCTGTTTTTT. Its protein is CASSETSGAGPTGELFF.

For this clone: Other DNA sequences in the same sample also yield this CDR3. The J gene is TRBJ2-5, the V gene TRBV27; the D gene is possibly TRBD1 (6 bases). The germline gives CDR1 MNHEY, CDR2 SMNVEV (reference sequence). CDR3 size: 14 residues. Trimming stripped 3 bases from V and 5 bases from J, with 13 bases between. CDR3 loop: CASSFGGEGETQYF. Here the CDR3 DNA reads TGTGCCAGCAGTTTTGGGGGCGAGGGCGAGACCCAGTACTTC.